A single sample gave rise to the 14 T cell receptor beta chains below, sequenced in a study of long-term antiretroviral therapy in people with HIV. The assay used was immunoSEQ (version v3.0), run at survey level. Sequencing was performed with immunoSEQ multiplex PCR; in TCRdb, only in-frame clones are kept and a portion is missing. The sample holds 25,000 to 35,000 clones, less than 90% seen once. The specimen comprised unsorted PBMCs, sampled 0.4 years after starting antiretroviral therapy. Receptors originate from a man younger than 35 with HIV.

CDR3 loop: CASRHRGNSNQPQHF. For the CDR3, the DNA is TGTGCCAGCAGGCATAGGGGAAATAGCAATCAGCCCCAGCATTTT. The genes are TRBV6-5 and TRBJ1-5; D might be TRBD1 (5 bases). The V gene's germline CDR1 is MNHEY and CDR2 SVGAGI. The germline V and J ends were trimmed by 6 bases and 0 bases, with 12 bases remaining between them. The CDR3 is 15 residues long.

The chain links TRBV5-1 to TRBJ2-7, with 7 bases matching TRBD1. The J segment lost 0 bases and the V segment lost 4 bases, leaving 7 bases of the junction unmatched. The CDR3 length is 15 residues. Per germline, CDR1 SGHRS and CDR2 YFSETQ. The CDR3 nucleotides read TGCGCCAGCAGCCCTGGGACAGCCCTCTCCTACGAGCAGTACTTC. Protein product: CASSPGTALSYEQYF.

V usage is TRBV7-9 and J usage is TRBJ1-1; 8 bases align to TRBD1. Trimming took 7 bases from V and 4 from J; bases not matched to a gene: 8. Germline V gives CDR1 SEHNR, CDR2 FQNEAQ (reference sequence). The CDR3 is made up of 14 amino acids. This CDR3 is CASTPDREITEAFF. The CDR3, as DNA: TGTGCCAGCACCCCGGACAGGGAGATCACTGAAGCTTTCTTT.

The chain joins TRBV9 to TRBJ2-3; the match to TRBD2 covers 10 bases. There are 16 residues in the CDR3. Germline CDR1 SGDLS, CDR2 YYNGEE. Trimming removed 0 bases from V and 5 bases from J; junction bases left unmatched: 6. In nucleotides, the CDR3 is TGTGCCAGCAGCGTAGCTGCTAGCGGGAGAGTAGATACGCAGTATTTT. This encodes CASSVAASGRVDTQYF.

The chain has TRBV7-9 and TRBJ1-2; the D is unclear. The CDR3 loop spans 13 amino acids. CDR1 and CDR2 from the germline V gene are SEHNR and FQNEAQ (reference sequence). The V end lost 5 bases, the J end lost 5 bases, and 12 bases lay between the germline ends. The CDR3 sequence is CASSATFEYGYTF. CDR3 DNA sequence: TGTGCCAGCAGCGCTACCTTCGAGTATGGCTACACCTTC. Using reference TRBV7-9 and TRBJ1-2 for the parts outside the CDR3, the full variable domain is DTGVSQNPRHKITKRGQNVTFRCDPISEHNRLYWYRQTLGQGPEFLTYFQNEAQLEKSRLLSDRFSAERPKGSFSTLEIQRTEQGDSAMYLCASSATFEYGYTFGSGTRLTVV.

This chain joins TRBV27 and TRBJ1-1, with D possibly matching TRBD1 (6 bases). Germline CDR1 reads MNHEY; CDR2 reads SMNVEV (reference sequence). The CDR3 has 12 residues. The V and J ends lost 6 bases and 12 bases respectively, with 17 bases between them. CDR3 nucleotide sequence: TGTGCCAGCAGCGTTTGGGGACATCCGACTTTCTTT. Its protein is CASSVWGHPTFF.

The rearrangement links TRBV2 to TRBJ1-1; tentative D call: TRBD1 (6 bases). The germline gives CDR1 SNHLY, CDR2 FYNNEI. V was trimmed by 7 bases and J by 1 base, leaving 7 bases between them. The CDR3 is 12 residues long. CDR3 bases: TGTGCCAGCAACAGGGAGAACACTGAAGCTTTCTTT. It yields the protein CASNRENTEAFF. The variable domain in full, with the rest retrieved from reference TRBV2 and TRBJ1-1, is EPEVTQTPSHQVTQMGQEVILRCVPISNHLYFYWYRQILGQKVEFLVSFYNNEISEKSEIFDDQFSVERPDGSNFTLKIRSTKLEDSAMYFCASNRENTEAFFGQGTRLTVV.

This chain links TRBV28 with TRBJ1-1; D is unresolved. Germline V gives CDR1 MDHEN, CDR2 SYDVKM. V was clipped by 3 bases and J by 2 bases, with 10 bases between them. This CDR3 comprises 14 residues. CDR3 bases: TGTGCCAGCAGTTTTGGGAACAGCAACACTGAAGCTTTCTTT. Protein product: CASSFGNSNTEAFF.

This chain links TRBV19 with TRBJ2-7, with D unresolved. V was clipped by 1 base and J by 0 bases, with 7 bases between them. The CDR3 covers 14 residues. Germline V gene data show CDR1 as LNHDA and CDR2 as SQIVND (reference sequence). CDR3 sequence reads: CASSIGGDSYEQYF. The CDR3 nucleotides read TGTGCCAGTAGTATAGGTGGGGACTCCTACGAGCAGTACTTC.

The rearrangement links TRBV13 to TRBJ1-4, with 9 bases aligning to TRBD1. Germline trimming cut 5 bases from V and 1 base from J; bases unmatched to any gene: 8. Germline CDR1 PRHDT, CDR2 FYEKMQ (reference sequence). The CDR3 contains 17 residues. The CDR3 sequence is CASSAHGQGRTNEKLFF. The DNA of the CDR3 is TGTGCCAGCAGCGCCCACGGACAGGGGCGAACTAATGAAAAACTGTTTTTT.

This clone was seen only once. The chain has TRBV27 and TRBJ1-1; D might be TRBD1 (5 bases). The CDR3 consists of 14 residues. The V end was cut by 5 bases, the J end by 1 base, with 11 bases between. Germline-derived CDR1 and CDR2 are MNHEY and SMNVEV (reference sequence). The CDR3 nucleotides read TGTGCCAGCAGTCCAGGGACCCCGAACACTGAAGCTTTCTTT. Protein sequence: CASSPGTPNTEAFF.

The J gene is TRBJ2-7, the V gene TRBV6-5; D may match TRBD1 or TRBD2 (5 bases each). This CDR3 contains 16 residues. Germline V gene sequence: CDR1 MNHEY, CDR2 SVGAGI. The ends were cut back, 0 bases at V and 3 bases at J, with 15 bases in the middle. The CDR3 coding sequence is TGTGCCAGCAGTTACTCTGAGGGGCGCTTGGGCTACGAGCAGTACTTC. Encoded protein: CASSYSEGRLGYEQYF.

This clone appeared once. The chain carries TRBV28 and TRBJ2-5, with a tentative D call TRBD2 (6 bases). Per the germline V gene, CDR1 is MDHEN and CDR2 is SYDVKM. V lost 3 bases to trimming and J lost 5 bases, with 13 bases between them. This CDR3 has 14 residues. The CDR3 DNA reads as TGTGCCAGCAGTTTCGGAGGGTGGGTCGAGACCCAGTACTTC. Translating it yields CASSFGGWVETQYF.

The rearrangement joins TRBV28 to TRBJ2-3; D not resolved. This CDR3 contains 13 residues. Trimming left V 3 bases short and J 8 bases short, with 12 bases between. Per the germline V gene, CDR1 is MDHEN and CDR2 is SYDVKM. The CDR3 spells CASSFGPRVTQYF. CDR3 nucleotide sequence: TGTGCCAGCAGTTTTGGGCCCCGGGTTACGCAGTATTTT. Variable domain in full (rest from reference TRBV28 and TRBJ2-3): DVKVTQSSRYLVKRTGEKVFLECVQDMDHENMFWYRQDPGLGLRLIYFSYDVKMKEKGDIPEGYSVSREKKERFSLILESASTNQTSMYLCASSFGPRVTQYFGPGTRLTVL.